The clone carrying this T cell receptor (beta chain) showed up many times. This specimen comes from a study of metastatic and nonmetastatic thyroid tumors. Study in general: Patients with malignant and benign thyroid disease provided blood and tumor or nodule tissue, whose repertoires were compared.

Germline V gene sequence: CDR1 LNHDA, CDR2 SQIVND (reference sequence). The CDR3 runs to 15 residues. The trim removed 6 bases at V and 5 bases at J, leaving 3 bases unmatched. TCRdb re-processed the PCR reads through MiXCR. Counted here are roughly 70,000 clones, 18% occurring once; the ten biggest clones make up roughly 13%. No treatment had been given to any patient before thyroid surgery. The TCR was taken from a female donor with papillary thyroid cancer or a benign thyroid nodule (not recorded which). Some clones in this sample may be carry-over from other donors' samples. The sequenced sample consisted of blood. This chain links TRBV19 with TRBJ2-2; 13 positions match TRBD2. In DNA, the CDR3 is TGTGCCAGTAGCGGACTAGCGGGAGTTACCGGGGAGCTGTTTTTT. It is translated as CASSGLAGVTGELFF. Full variable domain (outside the CDR3, taken from reference TRBV19 and TRBJ2-2): DGGITQSPKYLFRKEGQNVTLSCEQNLNHDAMYWYRQDPGQGLRLIYYSQIVNDFQKGDIAEGYSVSREKKESFPLTVTSAQKNPTAFYLCASSGLAGVTGELFFGEGSRLTVL.